The source of this T cell receptor (beta chain) is a study of cytomegalovirus exposure and HLA in healthy donors. Study conclusions and caveats: CMV serostatus stood as the only immune exposure information on hand. Analysis was carried out at a later point, and it linked a missense DCLRE1C variant to TCR beta V- and J-gene trimming. A later analysis reported that several of the most significant clusters appeared to be linked to common viral pathogens, among them Epstein-Barr virus.

The CDR3 is 14 amino acids. V was pared by 0 bases and J by 4 bases, with 10 bases between. CDR1 is SQVTM, CDR2 ANQGSEA, per germline. As to this clone: The target antigen is unknown.

The PCR used 60 Vbeta and 13 Jbeta primers. Repertoires were generated with immunoSEQ multiplex PCR, while TCRdb's copy carries only in-frame clones and drops some. The data show about 220,000 clones, with roughly 82% seen just once and 4.5% to 6% held by the top ten. V usage is TRBV29-1 and J usage is TRBJ2-1; D remains ambiguous. The sequenced sample was PBMCs. This receptor was identified in a middle-aged woman in good health and CMV-seropositive. In nucleotides, the CDR3 is TGCAGCGTTGAAGATCGAGACACTTACAATGAGCAGTTCTTC. It is translated as CSVEDRDTYNEQFF.